These 25 T cell receptor beta chains originate from one sample sequenced in a study of early stage breast cancer tumors. Only in-frame clones appear in the TCRdb table, and some are missing; sequencing was by immunoSEQ multiplex PCR. The sample has 50,000 or so clones; around 83% are singletons. Specimen: blood. Receptors were obtained from a person in their fifties with breast cancer.

The chain joins TRBV18 to TRBJ2-1; 10 bases are shared with TRBD2. The V gene end was trimmed by 3 bases and the J gene end by 2 bases; junction bases not matched to a gene: 4. The CDR3 spans 16 residues. Per the germline V gene, CDR1 is KGHSH and CDR2 is LQKENI. CDR3 amino acids: CASSPPSGGTYNEQFF. In nucleotides, the CDR3 is TGTGCCAGCTCACCCCCTAGCGGGGGCACCTACAATGAGCAGTTCTTC.

This chain links TRBV4-3 with TRBJ2-2; unclear D gene. The V end was cut by 0 bases, the J end by 0 bases, with 11 bases between. Germline V gives CDR1 LGHNA, CDR2 YSLEER. The CDR3 extends over 17 amino acids. This CDR3 reads CASSQESRRANTGELFF. CDR3 DNA sequence: TGCGCCAGCAGCCAAGAATCAAGGAGAGCGAACACCGGGGAGCTGTTTTTT.

The rearrangement joins TRBV4-3 to TRBJ2-7, with D possibly TRBD1 on 5 matching bases. CDR3 length equals 13 residues. Germline CDR1 LGHNA, CDR2 YSLEER. Trimming took off 0 bases at V and 4 bases at J, with 7 bases between the two ends. The CDR3 reads CASSQDREYEQYF. In nucleotides, the CDR3 is TGCGCCAGCAGCCAAGACAGGGAATACGAGCAGTACTTC.

As DNA, the CDR3 is TGTGCCAGCAGCCTTGCCGGACAGCTAAATTCACCCCTCCACTTT. Encoded protein: CASSLAGQLNSPLHF. The chain uses TRBV14 and TRBJ1-6, with a possible D match to TRBD1 (6 bases). Germline CDR1 SGHDN, CDR2 FVKESK. Trimming left V 4 bases short and J 7 bases short, with 14 bases between. The CDR3 has 15 amino acids. Looking up the rest from reference TRBV14 and TRBJ1-6 gives the full variable domain: EAGVTQFPSHSVIEKGQTVTLRCDPISGHDNLYWYRRVMGKEIKFLLHFVKESKQDESGMPNNRFLAERTGGTYSTLKVQPAELEDSGVYFCASSLAGQLNSPLHFGNGTRLTVT.

The rearrangement joins TRBV30 to TRBJ1-2, with a possible D match to TRBD1 (5 bases). The germline V gene has CDR1 GTSNPN and CDR2 SVGIG (reference sequence). This CDR3 contains 14 residues. V shed 0 bases and J shed 4 bases, with 12 bases lying between them. CDR3 coding DNA: TGTGCCTGGAGTGTATCGGGGACCTCCTATGGCTACACCTTC. Residues: CAWSVSGTSYGYTF.

The CDR3: CASTLGLAQGYTF. The CDR3, as DNA: TGTGCCAGCACTCTCGGTCTCGCCCAGGGCTACACCTTC. The chain combines TRBV6-5 with TRBJ1-2; D gene ambiguous. V was cut by 7 bases and J by 8 bases, with 17 bases left in between. Germline V gene data show CDR1 as MNHEY and CDR2 as SVGAGI. The CDR3 is made up of 13 amino acids.

The chain recombines TRBV28 with TRBJ2-7; TRBD1 aligns across 9 bases. Trimming at V came to 4 bases and at J to 1 base, leaving 5 bases not matched to a gene. CDR1 MDHEN and CDR2 SYDVKM come from the germline V gene. The CDR3 runs 15 residues. CDR3 amino acids: CASSSLQGASYEQYF. The CDR3 region has the DNA TGTGCCAGCAGTTCTTTACAGGGGGCGTCCTACGAGCAGTACTTC.

This clone was seen more than once but under ten times. The chain carries TRBV6-5 and TRBJ2-7, with 9 bases that match TRBD1. The CDR3 is 16 residues long. J lost 3 bases, V lost 0 bases, and 6 bases had no gene match. Looked up from germline, CDR1 is MNHEY and CDR2 is SVGAGI. CDR3 sequence reads: CASSYSGQGTGYEQYF. CDR3 sequence (DNA): TGTGCCAGCAGTTACTCAGGACAGGGGACGGGCTACGAGCAGTACTTC.

The rearrangement links TRBV7-2 to TRBJ2-2; D is unresolved. Germline lookup yields CDR1 SGHTA and CDR2 FQGNSA. The CDR3 totals 12 residues. Deletions cut 6 bases from V and 2 bases from J, with 4 bases between. The DNA for the CDR3 is TGTGCCAGCAGTTCTAACACCGGGGAGCTGTTTTTT. Its protein is CASSSNTGELFF.

The genes are TRBV11-2 and TRBJ1-3; 7 bases are shared with TRBD1. CDR3 length: 12 residues. Trimming removed 5 bases from V and 8 bases from J; junction bases left unmatched: 3. CDR1 is SGHAT, CDR2 FQNNGV, per germline. CDR3 loop: CASSKGADTIYF. The CDR3, as DNA: TGTGCCAGCAGCAAGGGGGCGGACACCATATATTTT.

The rearrangement joins TRBV7-2 to TRBJ1-2, with 9 bases lining up with TRBD1. CDR3 length: 15 residues. V was pared by 5 bases and J by 2 bases, with 6 bases of the junction left unmatched. Germline CDR1 is SGHTA and CDR2 is FQGNSA. CDR3 bases: TGTGCCAGCAGCCCTACCGGGACAGGGAACTATGGCTACACCTTC. It specifies CASSPTGTGNYGYTF. Full variable domain (rest looked up from reference TRBV7-2 and TRBJ1-2): GAGVSQSPSNKVTEKGKDVELRCDPISGHTALYWYRQSLGQGLEFLIYFQGNSAPDKSGLPSDRFSAERTGGSVSTLTIQRTQQEDSAVYLCASSPTGTGNYGYTFGSGTRLTVV.

The chain carries TRBV6-5 and TRBJ2-5; 8 bases are shared with TRBD1. The germline CDR1 and CDR2 sequences are MNHEY and SVGAGI. This CDR3 has 14 amino acids. V shed 5 bases, J shed 5 bases, and the junction held 7 bases outside the gene matches. CDR3: CASSTSGGYETQYF. In DNA, the CDR3 is TGTGCCAGCAGTACCTCAGGGGGCTACGAGACCCAGTACTTC.

The rearrangement uses TRBV13 and TRBJ2-1, with 16 bases identical to TRBD2. The CDR3 length is 17 residues. Germline values: CDR1 PRHDT, CDR2 FYEKMQ (reference sequence). J was trimmed by 10 bases and V by 4 bases; bases with no gene match: 10. CDR3 in amino acids: CASSSGLAGGRSPEQFF. CDR3 coding DNA: TGTGCCAGCAGCTCGGGACTAGCGGGGGGGAGGTCTCCGGAGCAGTTCTTC.

This clone was seen a handful of times. The rearrangement uses TRBV7-9 and TRBJ2-3, with unresolved D. Germline CDR1 SEHNR, CDR2 FQNEAQ (reference sequence). V shed 1 base and J shed 5 bases, with 4 bases lying between them. This CDR3 spans 12 amino acids. The CDR3 reads CASSLGKDTQYF. In DNA, the CDR3 is TGTGCCAGCAGCTTAGGGAAAGATACGCAGTATTTT.

The chain combines TRBV27 with TRBJ2-1; the match to TRBD1 covers 9 bases. Trimming removed 5 bases from V and 1 base from J; junction bases left unmatched: 12. The CDR3 totals 18 residues. CDR1 is MNHEY and CDR2 is SMNVEV in the germline V gene (reference sequence). The CDR3 DNA sequence: TGTGCCAGCAGTCCAACGGGACAGGGAGTAAAATCCTACAATGAGCAGTTCTTC. Its translation is CASSPTGQGVKSYNEQFF.

This rearrangement joins TRBV10-3 to TRBJ2-7; the D gene is possibly TRBD2 (6 bases). Per germline, CDR1 ENHRY and CDR2 SYGVKD. The CDR3 has 12 amino acids. The V and J ends lost 5 bases and 2 bases respectively, with 7 bases between them. CDR3 nucleotides: TGTGCCATCAGTCCGGGAGCCTACGAGCAGTACTTC. It encodes CAISPGAYEQYF.

This clone was seen more than once but under ten times. The genes are TRBV5-1 and TRBJ1-3; D is unclear. Trimming removed 4 bases at V and 1 base at J, with 12 bases between. Germline V gene lookup returns CDR1 SGHRS and CDR2 YFSETQ. CDR3 length: 15 residues. CDR3 protein: CASSPTAGSGNTIYF. The CDR3 bases are TGCGCCAGCAGCCCCACAGCGGGTTCTGGAAACACCATATATTTT.

This clone was seen only a few times. The rearrangement uses TRBV4-2 and TRBJ1-3, with D perhaps matching TRBD1 (6 bases). V lost 4 bases, J lost 3 bases, and 10 bases lay in between. The CDR3 runs 14 residues. Germline CDR1 and CDR2: LGHNA and YNFKEQ. The CDR3 nucleotides are TGTGCCAGCAGCCTCACAGGGTTTGGAAACACCATATATTTT. It yields the protein CASSLTGFGNTIYF.

The gene calls are TRBV18 and TRBJ2-3; no clear D gene. V was clipped by 6 bases and J by 0 bases, with 25 bases between them. Looked up from germline, CDR1 is KGHSH and CDR2 is LQKENI. CDR3 length: 19 residues. CDR3 sequence: CASSPILGFPLNSTDTQYF. In DNA form, the CDR3 reads TGTGCCAGCTCGCCCATCCTGGGGTTTCCACTGAATAGCACAGATACGCAGTATTTT.

The rearrangement uses TRBV5-8 and TRBJ1-5; TRBD1 might be the D (5 bases). The germline CDR1 and CDR2 sequences are SGHTS and YDEGEE. There are 17 residues in the CDR3. Trimming removed 4 bases at V and 4 bases at J, with 21 bases between. CDR3 in DNA: TGTGCCAGCAGCATACCTCGGGACTCTCGAGGTAATCAGCCCCAGCATTTT. It translates to CASSIPRDSRGNQPQHF.

V is TRBV4-3 and J is TRBJ1-2; D perhaps matches TRBD1 (5 bases). V shed 1 base and J shed 6 bases, with 12 bases lying between them. The CDR3 spans 14 residues. Germline loops: CDR1 LGHNA, CDR2 YSLEER. The CDR3 protein is CASSQGEGSDGYTF. DNA for the CDR3: TGCGCCAGCAGCCAAGGGGAGGGGAGCGATGGCTACACCTTC.

The V gene is TRBV2, the J gene TRBJ2-3; TRBD1 aligns across 9 bases. This CDR3 comprises 14 residues. Germline-derived CDR1 and CDR2 are SNHLY and FYNNEI. The ends lost 6 bases at V and 4 bases at J; junction bases unmatched: 5. The CDR3 sequence: CASRGTGLSDTQYF. The CDR3 DNA reads TGTGCCAGCAGGGGGACAGGGTTGTCAGATACGCAGTATTTT.

This chain uses TRBV7-2 with TRBJ2-3; D possibly corresponds to TRBD1 (6 bases). With 2 bases removed from V and 5 bases from J, the gap between germline ends came to 11 bases. The germline gives CDR1 SGHTA, CDR2 FQGNSA. CDR3 size: 14 residues. The CDR3 region has the DNA TGTGCCAGCAGCTTACAACAGGGAAGAGATACGCAGTATTTT. As protein: CASSLQQGRDTQYF.

The gene calls are TRBV28 and TRBJ2-7; 11 bases match TRBD2. V was clipped by 5 bases and J by 4 bases; unmatched bases: 4. The CDR3 is 14 residues long. The V gene's germline CDR1 is MDHEN and CDR2 SYDVKM. The CDR3 DNA is TGTGCCAGCAGTGCTTGGACTAGCGGGTACGAGCAGTACTTC. Amino acids: CASSAWTSGYEQYF.

V usage is TRBV7-8 and J usage is TRBJ1-2; possible D gene TRBD1, 5 bases. There are 14 residues in the CDR3. CDR1 and CDR2 from the germline V gene are SGHVS and FQNEAQ. V was clipped by 3 bases and J by 11 bases, with 19 bases between them. The CDR3 is CASSFRDHSPRYTF. DNA of the CDR3: TGTGCCAGCAGCTTCCGGGACCACTCACCGAGATACACCTTC.